The 25 T cell receptor beta chains below all came from one sample that was sequenced in a study of cytomegalovirus exposure and HLA in healthy donors. PCR involved 60 Vbeta and 13 Jbeta primers. The method was immunoSEQ multiplex PCR; TCRdb's version includes in-frame clones alone and lacks a portion of them. The sample table includes roughly 34,000 clones. Source material: PBMCs. All receptors derive from a man aged 35-49 years in good health and CMV-seronegative.

The V call is TRBV6-5, the J call TRBJ2-7; 9 bases are a match to TRBD1. The CDR3 is made up of 13 amino acids. J gave up 7 bases and V 7 bases, and 8 bases lay outside the gene matches. The V gene's germline CDR1 is MNHEY and CDR2 SVGAGI. CDR3 sequence reads: CASIDRGAGEQYF. The CDR3 DNA reads as TGTGCCAGCATTGACAGGGGGGCTGGAGAGCAGTACTTC.

The chain links TRBV5-6 to TRBJ2-7, with D hard to call. With 0 bases removed from V and 2 bases from J, the gap between germline ends came to 12 bases. Germline V CDR1 and CDR2: SGHDT, YYEEEE. CDR3 size: 15 residues. The CDR3 nucleotides are TGTGCCAGCAGCTTGGGCATGGGCGCTCCCTACGAGCAGTACTTC. Its protein is CASSLGMGAPYEQYF.

The J gene is TRBJ1-2, the V gene TRBV4-1; D is perhaps TRBD1 (5 bases). The germline CDR1 and CDR2 sequences are MGHRA and YSYEKL. V was trimmed by 1 base and J by 8 bases, leaving 23 bases between them. The CDR3 length is 17 residues. CDR3 coding DNA: TGCGCCAGCAGCCAAGTTCTGATTTCTTTGGGGGGTGTGGGCTACACCTTC. Translating it yields CASSQVLISLGGVGYTF.

The CDR3 bases are TGTGCCAGCAGCTCAGGGACAGGGGAGGAGCAGTACTTC. It translates to CASSSGTGEEQYF. This chain joins TRBV7-9 and TRBJ2-7, with 10 bases aligning to TRBD1. The ends lost 4 bases at V and 7 bases at J; junction bases unmatched: 4. The germline V gene has CDR1 SEHNR and CDR2 FQNEAQ (reference sequence). The CDR3 loop spans 13 amino acids.

The J gene is TRBJ1-5, the V gene TRBV6-5, with D tentatively TRBD1 (5 bases). Per the germline V gene, CDR1 is MNHEY and CDR2 is SVGAGI. The length of the CDR3 is 13 residues. Trimming left V 2 bases short and J 7 bases short, with 9 bases between. This CDR3 reads CASSYGWGQPQHF. Here the CDR3 DNA reads TGTGCCAGCAGTTACGGTTGGGGCCAGCCCCAGCATTTT.

The chain carries TRBV19 and TRBJ2-6, with 7 bases lining up with TRBD2. V lost 6 bases, J lost 1 base, and 9 bases stayed unmatched. The CDR3 runs to 17 residues. The V gene's germline CDR1 is LNHDA and CDR2 SQIVND (reference sequence). The CDR3 sequence: CASRGGFVESGANVLTF. For the CDR3, the DNA is TGTGCCAGTAGGGGGGGGTTTGTGGAGTCTGGGGCCAACGTCCTGACTTTC.

V and J are TRBV2 and TRBJ2-1; the match to TRBD2 covers 10 bases. After removal of 11 bases from V and 5 bases from J, the junction contained 9 bases not matched to a gene. Per the germline V gene, CDR1 is SNHLY and CDR2 is FYNNEI. The CDR3 extends over 14 amino acids. The CDR3 is CAGLADQGNNEQFF. CDR3 in DNA: TGTGCCGGACTAGCGGACCAGGGGAACAATGAGCAGTTCTTC.

This chain connects TRBV6-5 to TRBJ2-7; D is unclear. CDR3 length equals 13 residues. CDR1 MNHEY and CDR2 SVGAGI come from the germline V gene. Trimming took 0 bases from V and 6 from J, leaving 9 bases between them. The CDR3 loop is CASSYSSFVEQYF. The CDR3 coding sequence is TGTGCCAGCAGTTACTCCTCCTTTGTCGAGCAGTACTTC.

The gene calls are TRBV7-2 and TRBJ1-3, with a tentative D call TRBD1 (5 bases). The germline V gene encodes CDR1 SGHTA and CDR2 FQGNSA. The germline V and J ends were trimmed by 5 bases and 0 bases, with 11 bases remaining between them. The CDR3 is made up of 15 amino acids. The CDR3 coding sequence is TGTGCCAGCAGCATACAGGTTGCCTCTGGAAACACCATATATTTT. Amino acid sequence: CASSIQVASGNTIYF.

This chain links TRBV27 with TRBJ2-1, with 14 bases identical to TRBD2. The V segment lost 5 bases and the J segment 16 bases; nucleotides outside the gene matches: 16. The CDR3 runs 16 residues. Germline lookup yields CDR1 MNHEY and CDR2 SMNVEV (reference sequence). In DNA, the CDR3 is TGTGCCAGCAGTCCTCCCCGACTAGCGGGAGGGACCCCATCCTTCTTC. This codes for CASSPPRLAGGTPSFF.

This rearrangement joins TRBV6-6 to TRBJ2-7; 10 bases fit TRBD2. Germline CDR1 reads MNHNY; CDR2 reads SVGAGI (reference sequence). J lost 2 bases, V lost 7 bases, and 5 bases had no gene match. The CDR3 consists of 14 residues. Written as DNA, the CDR3 is TGTGCCAGCATTAGCAGCGGGAGGGCCTACGAGCAGTACTTC. It encodes CASISSGRAYEQYF.

This chain uses TRBV5-1 with TRBJ2-3, with 7 bases aligning to TRBD1. In germline, CDR1 is SGHRS, CDR2 YFSETQ. V was clipped by 0 bases and J by 6 bases; unmatched bases: 7. The CDR3 runs 15 residues. DNA of the CDR3: TGCGCCAGCAGCTTGGGAGACAGGGTCGGCGATACGCAGTATTTT. Translated: CASSLGDRVGDTQYF.

The chain combines TRBV7-9 with TRBJ2-1; TRBD1 agrees at 9 bases. Trimming took 0 bases from V and 8 from J; bases not matched to a gene: 2. Germline loops: CDR1 SEHNR, CDR2 FQNEAQ (reference sequence). The CDR3 consists of 14 residues. In DNA form, the CDR3 reads TGTGCCAGCAGCTTAGCGGACAGGGGCGATGAGCAGTTCTTC. This gives the protein CASSLADRGDEQFF.

The chain uses TRBV15 and TRBJ2-7; 9 bases are a match to TRBD1. This CDR3 spans 17 amino acids. Germline V gene lookup returns CDR1 LNHNV and CDR2 YYDKDF (reference sequence). Trimming removed 5 bases from V and 2 bases from J; junction bases left unmatched: 13. The CDR3 reads CATSGGQGTPSPYEQYF. As DNA, the CDR3 is TGTGCCACCAGCGGCGGACAGGGGACCCCCTCTCCCTACGAGCAGTACTTC. The variable domain in full, completed from reference TRBV15 and TRBJ2-7, reads DAMVIQNPRYQVTQFGKPVTLSCSQTLNHNVMYWYQQKSSQAPKLLFHYYDKDFNNEADTPDNFQSRRPNTSFCFLDIRSPGLGDTAMYLCATSGGQGTPSPYEQYFGPGTRLTVT.

The J gene is TRBJ1-2, the V gene TRBV7-2, with a weak D call TRBD1 (5 bases). CDR1 and CDR2 from the germline V gene are SGHTA and FQGNSA. V gave up 1 base and J gave up 8 bases, with 14 bases separating them. This CDR3 spans 14 amino acids. In DNA, the CDR3 is TGTGCCAGCAGCTTAGGGGGCACGGGAGGGGGCTACACCTTC. It codes for CASSLGGTGGGYTF.

The J gene is TRBJ2-1, the V gene TRBV5-8, with no clear D. Germline CDR1 is SGHTS and CDR2 is YDEGEE. This CDR3 region has 13 residues. Trimming pared 0 bases from V and 4 bases from J, leaving 5 bases between. The CDR3 region is CASSLEQYNEQFF. The CDR3 coding sequence is TGTGCCAGCAGCTTGGAACAGTACAATGAGCAGTTCTTC.

V gene TRBV7-6 combines with J gene TRBJ2-3, with D tentatively TRBD1 (6 bases). Germline CDR1 and CDR2: SGHVS and FNYEAQ. V was trimmed by 3 bases and J by 6 bases, leaving 7 bases between them. This CDR3 region has 12 residues. CDR3 sequence (DNA): TGTGCCAGCAGCTTTCAGGGGGATACGCAGTATTTT. This translates into CASSFQGDTQYF. Using reference TRBV7-6 and TRBJ2-3 for the parts outside the CDR3, the full variable domain is GAGVSQSPRYKVTKRGQDVALRCDPISGHVSLYWYRQALGQGPEFLTYFNYEAQQDKSGLPNDRFSAERPEGSISTLTIQRTEQRDSAMYRCASSFQGDTQYFGPGTRLTVL.

This chain joins TRBV7-7 and TRBJ2-1; TRBD2 agrees at 10 bases. The CDR3 covers 14 residues. Trimming took 5 bases from V and 8 from J; bases not matched to a gene: 6. Germline V gene sequence: CDR1 SSHAT, CDR2 FNYEAQ (reference sequence). The CDR3 loop is CASSLRAGGDEQFF. CDR3 DNA sequence: TGTGCCAGCAGCCTGAGAGCGGGAGGGGATGAGCAGTTCTTC.

V and J are TRBV6-6 and TRBJ1-3; D is perhaps TRBD1 (6 bases). CDR1 MNHNY and CDR2 SVGAGI come from the germline V gene (reference sequence). The CDR3 is 15 amino acids. The V end lost 2 bases, the J end lost 4 bases, and 12 bases lay between the germline ends. CDR3 coding DNA: TGTGCCAGCAGTTACCTGCAGGGGTCCGGAAACACCATATATTTT. This codes for CASSYLQGSGNTIYF.

The chain has TRBV25-1 and TRBJ2-7, with a tentative D call TRBD1 (5 bases). Trimming cost V 2 bases and J 0 bases, with 8 bases left between them. Germline V CDR1 and CDR2: MGHDK, SYGVNS. CDR3 size: 14 residues. The CDR3 loop reads CASSEPDSSYEQYF. For the CDR3, the DNA is TGTGCCAGCAGTGAACCTGACAGCTCCTACGAGCAGTACTTC.

The V and J genes are TRBV4-1 and TRBJ2-4; TRBD1 matches 10 bases. The V gene end was trimmed by 3 bases and the J gene end by 1 base; junction bases not matched to a gene: 3. The V gene's germline CDR1 is MGHRA and CDR2 YSYEKL. This CDR3 contains 16 residues. The CDR3 loop is CASSQTGGAAKNIQYF. CDR3 nucleotides: TGCGCCAGCAGCCAGACAGGGGGCGCGGCCAAAAACATTCAGTACTTC.

J is TRBJ1-1 and V is TRBV7-9; the D is unclear. Germline lookup yields CDR1 SEHNR and CDR2 FQNEAQ (reference sequence). V dropped 1 base and J dropped 4 bases, with 7 bases sitting between them. CDR3 length: 13 residues. The CDR3 nucleotides read TGTGCCAGCAGCTTAGATTACGGCACTGAAGCTTTCTTT. The encoded protein is CASSLDYGTEAFF.

The chain links TRBV5-4 to TRBJ2-7; the match to TRBD1 covers 7 bases. Per the germline V gene, CDR1 is SGHNT and CDR2 is YYREEE (reference sequence). The CDR3 loop spans 14 amino acids. Trimming cost V 4 bases and J 5 bases; bases outside gene matches: 9. The CDR3 protein is CASSARDRSDEQYF. The DNA of the CDR3 is TGTGCCAGCAGCGCCCGGGACAGAAGTGACGAGCAGTACTTC.

V and J are TRBV6-6 and TRBJ1-2; a possible D gene is TRBD1 (5 bases). This CDR3 is built from 14 residues. Trimming took 0 bases from V and 6 from J, leaving 11 bases between them. The germline V gene has CDR1 MNHNY and CDR2 SVGAGI (reference sequence). The CDR3, as DNA: TGTGCCAGCAGTTACTCGAGACAGCGAGATGGCTACACCTTC. It encodes CASSYSRQRDGYTF.

The chain couples TRBV15 to TRBJ1-5; possibly TRBD1 for D (6 bases). There are 16 residues in the CDR3. V lost 7 bases to trimming and J lost 1 base, with 17 bases between them. CDR1 is LNHNV, CDR2 YYDKDF, per germline (reference sequence). This chain's CDR3 is CATTPGGAGSNQPQHF. CDR3 bases: TGTGCCACCACCCCCGGGGGGGCCGGGAGCAATCAGCCCCAGCATTTT.